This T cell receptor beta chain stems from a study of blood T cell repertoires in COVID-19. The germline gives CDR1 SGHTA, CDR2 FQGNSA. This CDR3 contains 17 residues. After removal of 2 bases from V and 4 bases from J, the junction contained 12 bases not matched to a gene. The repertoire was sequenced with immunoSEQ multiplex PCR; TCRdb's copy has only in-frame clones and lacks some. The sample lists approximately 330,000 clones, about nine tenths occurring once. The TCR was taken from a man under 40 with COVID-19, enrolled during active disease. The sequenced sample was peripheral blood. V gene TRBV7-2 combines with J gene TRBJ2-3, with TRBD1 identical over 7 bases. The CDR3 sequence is CASSLRVRQGPPDTQYF. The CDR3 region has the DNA TGTGCCAGCAGCTTACGGGTCCGACAGGGCCCCCCAGATACGCAGTATTTT.